The clone carrying this TCR beta chain was recorded many times. The sample belongs to a study of regulatory T cells in long-lasting Graves disease. Combining iRepertoire HTBI primers with Arm-PCR of CDR3 regions, the authors built TCR beta libraries. TCRdb re-derived calls from the multiplex PCR reads in MiXCR, one entry per CDR3 protein. The sample shows more than 300,000 distinct CDR3 sequences, about a sixth of them seen only once. Time point reported: newly diagnosed GD, antithyroid drugs for less than 3 months. The TCR library was made from RNA extracted from PBMCs. V was trimmed by 0 bases and J by 2 bases, leaving 10 bases between them. The V gene's germline CDR1 is LGHDT and CDR2 YNNKEL (reference sequence). The CDR3 runs to 15 residues. These data also formed part of another study, on T cells in Graves' hyperthyroidism and ophthalmopathy.

This chain links TRBV3-1 with TRBJ1-2; weak D call: TRBD1 (6 bases). This TCR was recovered from a woman between 18 and 29 years old with Graves disease. Sequenced here: peripheral blood mononuclear cells (PBMCs), sampled at new diagnosis, from a patient treated with antithyroid drugs. The CDR3: CASSQEGTGNYGYTF. Here the CDR3 DNA reads TGTGCCAGCAGCCAAGAAGGCACAGGGAACTATGGCTACACCTTC.